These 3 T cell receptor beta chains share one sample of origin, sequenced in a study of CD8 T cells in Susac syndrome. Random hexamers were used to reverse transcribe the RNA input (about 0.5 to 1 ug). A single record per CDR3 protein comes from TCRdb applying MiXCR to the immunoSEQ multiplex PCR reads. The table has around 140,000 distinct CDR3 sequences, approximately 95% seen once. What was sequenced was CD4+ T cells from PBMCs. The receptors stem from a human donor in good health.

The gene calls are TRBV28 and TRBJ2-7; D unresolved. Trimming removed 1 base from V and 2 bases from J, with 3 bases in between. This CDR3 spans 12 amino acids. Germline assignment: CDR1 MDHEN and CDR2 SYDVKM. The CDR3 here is CASSLSAYEQYF. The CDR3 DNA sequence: TGTGCCAGCAGTTTATCGGCCTACGAGCAGTACTTC.

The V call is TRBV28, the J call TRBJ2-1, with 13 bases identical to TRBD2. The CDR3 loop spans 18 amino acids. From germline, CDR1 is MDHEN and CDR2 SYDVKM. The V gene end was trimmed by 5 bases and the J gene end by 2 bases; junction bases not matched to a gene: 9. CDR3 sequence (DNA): TGTGCCAGCAGTGGGACTAGCGGGGTTTCCCCAGCCTACAATGAGCAGTTCTTC. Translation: CASSGTSGVSPAYNEQFF. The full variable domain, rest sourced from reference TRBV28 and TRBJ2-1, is DVKVTQSSRYLVKRTGEKVFLECVQDMDHENMFWYRQDPGLGLRLIYFSYDVKMKEKGDIPEGYSVSREKKERFSLILESASTNQTSMYLCASSGTSGVSPAYNEQFFGPGTRLTVL.

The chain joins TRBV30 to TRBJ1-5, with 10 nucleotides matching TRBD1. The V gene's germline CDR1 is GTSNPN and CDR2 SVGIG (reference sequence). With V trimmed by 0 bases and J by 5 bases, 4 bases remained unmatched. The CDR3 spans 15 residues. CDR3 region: CAWSVGGQGDQPQHF. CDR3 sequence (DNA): TGTGCCTGGAGTGTTGGCGGACAGGGGGATCAGCCCCAGCATTTT.